These 29 T cell receptor beta chains were all obtained from the same sample, sequenced in a study of T cell changes during pregnancy in multiple sclerosis. The data were produced by immunoSEQ multiplex PCR, yet TCRdb's version contains in-frame clones alone and is incomplete. This sample yields about 21,000 clones, of which around 90% are seen a single time; 0.6% to 0.85% belongs to the top ten. The source material was CD4+ T cells from peripheral blood mononuclear cells, sampled in the third trimester of pregnancy. The receptors were gathered from a female donor with multiple sclerosis, enrolled in a pregnancy study.

The chain recombines TRBV5-4 with TRBJ1-1; D is unclear. From germline, CDR1 is SGHNT and CDR2 YYREEE (reference sequence). This CDR3 region has 14 residues. V was clipped by 4 bases and J by 7 bases, with 17 bases between them. CDR3 amino acids: CASSRRTGELEAFF. In DNA form, the CDR3 reads TGTGCCAGCAGCCGCCGGACTGGGGAGCTTGAAGCTTTCTTT.

The chain combines TRBV15 with TRBJ2-7, with TRBD1 as a possible D gene (6 bases). Germline lookup yields CDR1 LNHNV and CDR2 YYDKDF (reference sequence). The V end was cut by 0 bases, the J end by 4 bases, with 10 bases between. This CDR3 is built from 14 residues. CDR3 nucleotide sequence: TGTGCCACCAGCAGAGAGGTTAGGGGGTACGAGCAGTACTTC. It encodes CATSREVRGYEQYF.

The chain links TRBV12-2 to TRBJ1-2; TRBD1, the table's D call, lacks a check against the DNA. TRBV12-2 is reported as a pseudogene. This CDR3 comprises 17 residues. CDR3 amino acids: CASRLFKDRCLDYGYTF. The CDR3 bases are TGTGCAAGTCGCTTATTCAAGGACAGGTGCCTTGACTATGGCTACACCTTC.

The rearrangement uses TRBV7-9 and TRBJ1-2; 11 bases fit TRBD1. The CDR3 length is 15 residues. CDR1 SEHNR and CDR2 FQNEAQ come from the germline V gene (reference sequence). The J segment lost 8 bases and the V segment lost 5 bases, leaving 10 bases of the junction unmatched. As DNA, the CDR3 is TGTGCCAGCAGCCCAATTGGGACAGGGGGGCTCGGCTACACCTTC. It is translated as CASSPIGTGGLGYTF. Full variable domain (missing parts from reference TRBV7-9 and TRBJ1-2): DTGVSQNPRHKITKRGQNVTFRCDPISEHNRLYWYRQTLGQGPEFLTYFQNEAQLEKSRLLSDRFSAERPKGSFSTLEIQRTEQGDSAMYLCASSPIGTGGLGYTFGSGTRLTVV.

The chain couples TRBV2 to TRBJ1-5, with TRBD1 as a possible D gene (6 bases). The CDR3 contains 15 residues. V dropped 7 bases and J dropped 7 bases, with 20 bases sitting between them. The V gene's germline CDR1 is SNHLY and CDR2 FYNNEI. DNA of the CDR3: TGTGCCAGCACCCTTGGGGGGGGGCCCGGGCAGCCCCAGCATTTT. As protein: CASTLGGGPGQPQHF.

The chain links TRBV5-4 to TRBJ2-5, with a weak D call TRBD1 (6 bases). Looked up from germline, CDR1 is SGHNT and CDR2 is YYREEE (reference sequence). V gave up 5 bases and J gave up 5 bases, with 13 bases separating them. The CDR3 runs to 13 residues. The CDR3 here is CASRPQGDETQYF. The CDR3 DNA follows: TGTGCCAGCAGGCCACAGGGCGACGAGACCCAGTACTTC.

The rearrangement links TRBV29-1 to TRBJ2-5, with 8 bases lining up with TRBD1. The J segment lost 3 bases and the V segment lost 3 bases, leaving 3 bases of the junction unmatched. CDR1 is SQVTM, CDR2 ANQGSEA, per germline. The CDR3 has 13 amino acids. The CDR3 reads CSVEPGQEETQYF. The CDR3 DNA sequence: TGCAGCGTTGAGCCGGGACAGGAAGAGACCCAGTACTTC.

The chain has TRBV10-3 and TRBJ1-2; D call uncertain. CDR1 ENHRY and CDR2 SYGVKD come from the germline V gene. V shed 11 bases and J shed 4 bases, with 14 bases lying between them. This CDR3 comprises 12 residues. CDR3: CARRGGRYGYTF. CDR3 nucleotides: TGTGCCCGCCGGGGTGGTCGCTATGGCTACACCTTC.

V gene TRBV7-8 combines with J gene TRBJ1-6; 7 bases map to TRBD1. The J segment lost 10 bases and the V segment lost 5 bases, leaving 8 bases of the junction unmatched. The CDR3 extends over 14 amino acids. Germline CDR1 SGHVS, CDR2 FQNEAQ. The CDR3 loop reads CASSPEDRQSPLHF. The DNA for the CDR3 is TGTGCCAGCAGCCCCGAGGACAGGCAATCACCCCTCCACTTT.

This chain uses TRBV7-9 with TRBJ1-2, with a tentative D call TRBD1 (6 bases). The CDR3 extends over 15 amino acids. The germline V and J ends were trimmed by 7 bases and 7 bases, with 22 bases remaining between them. CDR1 is SEHNR and CDR2 is FQNEAQ in the germline V gene (reference sequence). The CDR3 DNA reads as TGTGCCAGCACCCGGCGGGGGGGGCGCGACGGTGGCTACACCTTC. It is translated as CASTRRGGRDGGYTF.

The chain joins TRBV19 to TRBJ1-1, with 10 bases aligning to TRBD1. This CDR3 spans 14 amino acids. The ends lost 7 bases at V and 4 bases at J; junction bases unmatched: 6. Germline V gives CDR1 LNHDA, CDR2 SQIVND (reference sequence). The CDR3 here is CASIDRGRGTEAFF. The DNA of the CDR3 is TGTGCCAGTATCGACAGGGGGCGCGGCACTGAAGCTTTCTTT.

The chain employs TRBV18 and TRBJ1-1; D unclear. Trimming cost V 2 bases and J 6 bases, with 16 bases left between them. CDR1 is KGHSH, CDR2 LQKENI, per germline. The CDR3 is made up of 15 amino acids. The CDR3: CASSPSSRGGSEAFF. The CDR3 DNA reads TGTGCCAGCTCACCATCCAGTCGGGGAGGGTCTGAAGCTTTCTTT. Supplemented by reference TRBV18 and TRBJ1-1, the full variable domain reads NAGVMQNPRHLVRRRGQEARLRCSPMKGHSHVYWYRQLPEEGLKFMVYLQKENIIDESGMPKERFSAEFPKEGPSILRIQQVVRGDSAAYFCASSPSSRGGSEAFFGQGTRLTVV.

CDR3 in amino acids: CASSIPNNEQFF. CDR3 coding DNA: TGTGCCAGTAGTATACCCAACAATGAGCAGTTCTTC. V and J are TRBV19 and TRBJ2-1; D call uncertain. This CDR3 spans 12 amino acids. CDR1 and CDR2 from the germline V gene are LNHDA and SQIVND (reference sequence). Trimming shortened V by 2 bases and J by 5 bases, and 4 bases separated the two germline ends.

The rearrangement links TRBV4-3 to TRBJ2-5; 11 bases are a match to TRBD2. The CDR3 is made up of 15 amino acids. J gave up 5 bases and V 8 bases, and 10 bases lay outside the gene matches. Looked up from germline, CDR1 is LGHNA and CDR2 is YSLEER. The CDR3 nucleotides read TGCGCCAGCTCCGAGGGACTAGCGGCTCACGAGACCCAGTACTTC. Translated, it gives CASSEGLAAHETQYF.

The V call is TRBV2, the J call TRBJ2-4; the match to TRBD2 covers 9 bases. The V gene's germline CDR1 is SNHLY and CDR2 FYNNEI. With 4 bases clipped from V and 5 bases from J, the junction kept 6 bases outside the gene matches. The CDR3 length is 15 residues. The CDR3 protein is CASSGRSSGENIQYF. The DNA for the CDR3 is TGTGCCAGCAGTGGTCGATCTAGCGGGGAAAACATTCAGTACTTC.

The chain uses TRBV19 and TRBJ2-3; 11 bases are a match to TRBD1. CDR3 length equals 14 residues. The J segment lost 4 bases and the V segment lost 5 bases, leaving 2 bases of the junction unmatched. The germline V gene has CDR1 LNHDA and CDR2 SQIVND (reference sequence). The CDR3 sequence is CASSLGQGADTQYF. The CDR3 DNA sequence: TGTGCCAGTAGTTTGGGACAGGGGGCAGATACGCAGTATTTT.

The CDR3 region is CASSLGRAGINYGYTF. DNA for the CDR3: TGTGCCAGCAGCTTGGGCAGGGCAGGGATTAACTATGGCTACACCTTC. The chain employs TRBV5-6 and TRBJ1-2, with D possibly matching TRBD1 (5 bases). V was pared by 0 bases and J by 1 base, with 13 bases between. The germline CDR1 and CDR2 sequences are SGHDT and YYEEEE. The CDR3 extends over 16 amino acids.

The V and J genes are TRBV4-1 and TRBJ1-4; possibly TRBD1 for D (5 bases). Trimming took off 1 base at V and 6 bases at J, with 18 bases between the two ends. Germline CDR1 is MGHRA and CDR2 is YSYEKL. The CDR3 sequence is 17 residues long. This CDR3 is CASSQARYSREDEKLFF. CDR3 nucleotides: TGCGCCAGCAGCCAAGCACGCTATTCCAGGGAGGATGAAAAACTGTTTTTT.

The rearrangement uses TRBV19 and TRBJ2-7; D may be TRBD1 (5 bases). From germline, CDR1 is LNHDA and CDR2 SQIVND (reference sequence). V lost 5 bases to trimming and J lost 2 bases, with 13 bases between them. The CDR3 is made up of 14 amino acids. CDR3 sequence: CASSGAGYPYEQYF. The CDR3 coding sequence is TGTGCCAGTAGTGGGGCCGGCTATCCCTACGAGCAGTACTTC.

This clone has more than one count but fewer than ten. V usage is TRBV7-9 and J usage is TRBJ1-2; 8 nucleotides align to TRBD1. CDR1 and CDR2 (germline): SEHNR, FQNEAQ (reference sequence). The trim removed 5 bases at V and 7 bases at J, leaving 12 bases unmatched. The CDR3 consists of 15 residues. Here the CDR3 reads CASSVTQTGVRGYTF. CDR3 DNA: TGTGCCAGCAGCGTCACCCAGACAGGGGTCCGTGGCTACACCTTC.

V and J are TRBV19 and TRBJ1-2; 7 bases agree with TRBD1. The CDR3 spans 15 residues. Trimming cost V 3 bases and J 5 bases; bases outside gene matches: 9. Germline CDR1 LNHDA, CDR2 SQIVND (reference sequence). The CDR3 loop reads CASSITATGSYGYTF. CDR3 nucleotides: TGTGCCAGTAGTATTACCGCGACAGGGAGTTATGGCTACACCTTC.

The rearrangement joins TRBV5-1 to TRBJ2-1; D perhaps matches TRBD2 (5 bases). The CDR3 runs 12 residues. V was pared by 1 base and J by 9 bases, with 8 bases between. Germline values: CDR1 SGHRS, CDR2 YFSETQ. The CDR3 protein is CASSLQEGEQFF. The CDR3 region has the DNA TGCGCCAGCAGCTTGCAAGAGGGTGAGCAGTTCTTC.

The V and J genes are TRBV18 and TRBJ2-7, with D perhaps TRBD2 (7 bases). Germline V gene sequence: CDR1 KGHSH, CDR2 LQKENI. Trimming stripped 2 bases from V and 0 bases from J, with 11 bases between. The CDR3 extends over 15 amino acids. The CDR3 DNA reads TGTGCCAGCTCACCAGAGGCGGGGGCCTCCTACGAGCAGTACTTC. This sequence encodes CASSPEAGASYEQYF.

This chain uses TRBV5-6 with TRBJ2-2; 7 bases agree with TRBD1. The trim removed 3 bases at V and 6 bases at J, leaving 11 bases unmatched. CDR3 length: 16 residues. Per the germline V gene, CDR1 is SGHDT and CDR2 is YYEEEE. The CDR3 DNA sequence: TGTGCCAGCAGCTCGATAAACAGGGGCCGGGCCGGGGAGCTGTTTTTT. It encodes CASSSINRGRAGELFF.

The CDR3 region has the DNA TGTGCCAGCAGCTTGGGAGGGTTGGCGGGGGGCCATCAAGATACGCAGTATTTT. As protein: CASSLGGLAGGHQDTQYF. The chain combines TRBV5-5 with TRBJ2-3; 8 bases align to TRBD2. The CDR3 contains 18 residues. V gave up 0 bases and J gave up 5 bases; unmatched junction bases: 14. Germline-derived CDR1 and CDR2 are SGHKS and YYEKEE (reference sequence).

V gene TRBV5-8 combines with J gene TRBJ1-5, with 7 nucleotides matching TRBD1. V lost 4 bases, J lost 0 bases, and 10 bases stayed unmatched. The CDR3 loop spans 17 amino acids. The germline CDR1 and CDR2 sequences are SGHTS and YDEGEE. The chain's CDR3 is CASSPSRDSLSNQPQHF. The CDR3 DNA reads as TGTGCCAGCAGCCCGTCCCGGGACAGTCTTAGCAATCAGCCCCAGCATTTT.

The rearrangement joins TRBV6-4 to TRBJ1-1; a possible D gene is TRBD1 (6 bases). Germline CDR1 MRHNA, CDR2 SNTAGT. The CDR3 sequence is 15 residues long. Trimming pared 6 bases from V and 3 bases from J, leaving 17 bases between. The CDR3 loop reads CASRLRGGTDTEAFF. CDR3 nucleotide sequence: TGTGCCAGCAGGTTGAGGGGGGGTACTGACACTGAAGCTTTCTTT.

The J gene is TRBJ1-5, the V gene TRBV4-1; 7 bases match TRBD1. Germline V gene lookup returns CDR1 MGHRA and CDR2 YSYEKL. With 3 bases clipped from V and 2 bases from J, the junction kept 1 base outside the gene matches. The CDR3 runs to 14 residues. Here the CDR3 DNA reads TGCGCCAGCAGCCACGACAGGGGCAATCAGCCCCAGCATTTT. Translated: CASSHDRGNQPQHF.

This sequence joins TRBV5-1 and TRBJ1-1; maybe TRBD1 (5 bases). The CDR3 contains 15 residues. The V gene's germline CDR1 is SGHRS and CDR2 YFSETQ. Trimming left V 4 bases short and J 5 bases short, with 18 bases between. The CDR3 region is CASSKGPGPSTEAFF. CDR3 bases: TGCGCCAGCAGCAAGGGGCCGGGTCCATCTACTGAAGCTTTCTTT.